These 24 T cell receptor beta chains were all obtained from the same sample, sequenced in a study of blood T cell repertoires in COVID-19. Clones were read by immunoSEQ multiplex PCR, and TCRdb kept only the in-frame ones, dropping some. The sample shows about 140,000 clones, 65% to 85% of them seen only once. Sequenced material: peripheral blood. The receptor set was obtained from a woman aged 60-70 years with acute or convalescent COVID-19.

The V call is TRBV14, the J call TRBJ1-4; D remains ambiguous. The V gene's germline CDR1 is SGHDN and CDR2 FVKESK. The V end was cut by 3 bases, the J end by 11 bases, with 7 bases between. The CDR3 has 11 residues. The CDR3 DNA sequence: TGTGCCAGCAGCCACACAGACAAACTGTTTTTT. This gives the protein CASSHTDKLFF.

This chain joins TRBV7-9 and TRBJ2-7, with D possibly matching TRBD2 (5 bases). The germline CDR1 and CDR2 sequences are SEHNR and FQNEAQ (reference sequence). The CDR3 is 13 amino acids. With 1 base removed from V and 4 bases from J, the gap between germline ends came to 8 bases. CDR3 protein: CASSLEGAYEQYF. The CDR3 DNA reads TGTGCCAGCAGCTTAGAGGGAGCGTACGAGCAGTACTTC.

The chain joins TRBV5-8 to TRBJ2-5, with D tentatively TRBD1 (6 bases). CDR3 length: 15 residues. The V gene lost 0 bases and the J gene lost 2 bases, with 11 bases spanning the gap. Germline CDR1 is SGHTS and CDR2 is YDEGEE. The CDR3 is CASSLGQVGQETQYF. CDR3 bases: TGTGCCAGCAGCTTGGGACAGGTGGGACAAGAGACCCAGTACTTC.

For the CDR3, the DNA is TGTGCCAGCAGCATAAGGGGACAGGGCGCTGGGGCCAACGTCCTGACTTTC. Amino acid sequence: CASSIRGQGAGANVLTF. The chain links TRBV11-2 to TRBJ2-6; 9 bases are a match to TRBD1. J gave up 2 bases and V 5 bases, and 7 bases lay outside the gene matches. CDR1 and CDR2 from the germline V gene are SGHAT and FQNNGV. The CDR3 is made up of 17 amino acids.

The chain combines TRBV5-1 with TRBJ1-4; 7 bases line up with TRBD1. CDR1 is SGHRS and CDR2 is YFSETQ in the germline V gene. The ends lost 0 bases at V and 7 bases at J; junction bases unmatched: 3. CDR3 length: 14 amino acids. CDR3 protein: CASSLGQGREKLFF. The CDR3 coding sequence is TGCGCCAGCAGCTTGGGACAGGGTCGTGAAAAACTGTTTTTT.

The chain couples TRBV3-1 (or the pseudogene TRBV3-2) to TRBJ1-1; D is undetermined. The CDR3 has 15 residues. Trimming stripped 2 bases from V and 1 base from J, with 11 bases between. Germline CDR1 LGHDT, CDR2 YNNKEL (reference sequence). The CDR3 bases are TGTGCCAGCAGCCAACGCGGCAGAAGGAACACTGAAGCTTTCTTT. Protein: CASSQRGRRNTEAFF.

The chain has TRBV5-1 and TRBJ1-2; no reliable D call. V was clipped by 4 bases and J by 5 bases, with 12 bases between them. CDR1 is SGHRS and CDR2 is YFSETQ in the germline V gene. The CDR3 loop spans 13 amino acids. CDR3 DNA: TGCGCCAGCAGCGGTTCAGGATTTTATGGCTACACCTTC. Translating it yields CASSGSGFYGYTF.

The gene calls are TRBV12-3 or TRBV12-4 and TRBJ2-7, with 10 bases aligning to TRBD2. The CDR3 is made up of 13 amino acids. J gave up 10 bases and V 7 bases, and 10 bases lay outside the gene matches. The CDR3 is CASTTLASGRQYF. For the CDR3, the DNA is TGTGCCAGCACCACGCTGGCTAGCGGGAGACAGTACTTC.

This clone was detected a few times. The CDR3 DNA reads TGTGCCAGCAGTGAAAGTCCGAGGACTGAAGCTTTCTTT. Translated, it gives CASSESPRTEAFF. The chain is built from TRBV6-1 and TRBJ1-1; the D is unclear. Trimming cost V 2 bases and J 5 bases, with 9 bases left between them. The germline CDR1 and CDR2 sequences are MNHNS and SASEGT. The CDR3 covers 13 residues.

The chain combines TRBV6-2 or TRBV6-3 with TRBJ2-7, with 9 positions matching TRBD2. Germline V gene data show CDR1 as MNHEY and CDR2 as SVGEGT. Germline trimming cut 2 bases from V and 1 base from J; bases unmatched to any gene: 12. The length of the CDR3 is 18 residues. Here the CDR3 DNA reads TGTGCCAGCAGTTACCCCGCTGCCCTAGCGGGAATATCCTACGAGCAGTACTTC. It codes for CASSYPAALAGISYEQYF.

This clone came up once. The genes are TRBV29-1 and TRBJ2-5, with D hard to call. Trimming shortened V by 8 bases and J by 5 bases, and 15 bases separated the two germline ends. The CDR3 runs to 12 residues. CDR1 is SQVTM and CDR2 is ANQGSEA in the germline V gene. CDR3 sequence: CSLRSSRETQYF. The DNA for the CDR3 is TGCAGCCTCCGTTCGTCGAGGGAGACCCAGTACTTC.

The chain carries TRBV5-1 and TRBJ2-7, with 10 bases lining up with TRBD2. The CDR3 length is 18 residues. Germline lookup yields CDR1 SGHRS and CDR2 YFSETQ. J lost 2 bases, V lost 4 bases, and 15 bases had no gene match. CDR3 in DNA: TGCGCCAGCAGCCGTAAAATCCCCGGGACTAGCGAACCCTACGAGCAGTACTTC. Translation: CASSRKIPGTSEPYEQYF.

In its sample, this clone was seen once. The gene calls are TRBV4-1 and TRBJ2-7; TRBD1 might be the D (6 bases). CDR3 length: 18 residues. Germline-derived CDR1 and CDR2 are MGHRA and YSYEKL. Trimming stripped 1 base from V and 5 bases from J, with 24 bases between. CDR3 loop: CASSQVIGTGNYGDEQYF. CDR3 sequence (DNA): TGCGCCAGCAGCCAAGTAATTGGAACAGGGAACTATGGCGACGAGCAGTACTTC.

This clone was detected a few times. The chain recombines TRBV19 with TRBJ2-5; 10 bases are shared with TRBD1. Trimming took 6 bases from V and 5 from J; bases not matched to a gene: 9. Germline-derived CDR1 and CDR2 are LNHDA and SQIVND (reference sequence). The length of the CDR3 is 15 residues. The CDR3 DNA sequence: TGTGCCAGTAGCAGGGGACAGGGGAGACAGGAGACCCAGTACTTC. It yields the protein CASSRGQGRQETQYF.

The chain uses TRBV12-5 and TRBJ2-3; 7 bases match TRBD2. Per the germline V gene, CDR1 is LGHNT and CDR2 is FRNRAP. V shed 6 bases, J shed 2 bases, and the junction held 8 bases outside the gene matches. This CDR3 comprises 15 residues. DNA for the CDR3: TGTGCTAGTGGCACCACTAGCGCTATCACAGATACGCAGTATTTT. This gives the protein CASGTTSAITDTQYF.

The chain uses TRBV11-2 and TRBJ1-4; 7 bases match TRBD1. The V and J ends lost 6 bases and 7 bases, in that order; junction bases with no gene match: 11. Germline lookup yields CDR1 SGHAT and CDR2 FQNNGV. The CDR3 contains 15 residues. The CDR3 region is CASRRLRGIGEKLFF. CDR3 DNA: TGTGCCAGCAGACGACTCAGGGGGATAGGTGAAAAACTGTTTTTT.

The V and J genes are TRBV30 and TRBJ2-2, with 9 bases that match TRBD2. The junction had 5 bases not matched to a gene; V was cut back by 2 bases and J by 1 base. The CDR3 has 16 amino acids. Looked up from germline, CDR1 is GTSNPN and CDR2 is SVGIG (reference sequence). The CDR3 coding sequence is TGTGCCTGGAGTCGAAAGACTAGCGGGAACACCGGGGAGCTGTTTTTT. Protein sequence: CAWSRKTSGNTGELFF.

The chain combines TRBV5-1 with TRBJ1-1; the match to TRBD1 covers 10 bases. The CDR3 covers 15 residues. After removal of 3 bases from V and 1 base from J, the junction contained 3 bases not matched to a gene. Germline-derived CDR1 and CDR2 are SGHRS and YFSETQ. CDR3 DNA: TGCGCCAGCAGCTCGGGGACAGGGGAGAACACTGAAGCTTTCTTT. Its protein is CASSSGTGENTEAFF.

Only one count was recorded for this clone. The CDR3 region is CASSAERGPLHF. CDR3 coding DNA: TGTGCCAGCAGCGCGGAGCGGGGACCCCTCCACTTT. The gene calls are TRBV2 and TRBJ1-6; D remains ambiguous. Germline CDR1 SNHLY, CDR2 FYNNEI. V dropped 6 bases and J dropped 12 bases, with 12 bases sitting between them. The CDR3 totals 12 residues.

V usage is TRBV2 and J usage is TRBJ2-7, with 7 positions matching TRBD1. The CDR3 is made up of 16 amino acids. Per germline, CDR1 SNHLY and CDR2 FYNNEI. Trimming cost V 7 bases and J 6 bases; bases outside gene matches: 18. The CDR3 coding sequence is TGTGCCAGCAAACGGGACAGCGTTGGACCTCGGGGCGAGCAGTACTTC. Amino acids: CASKRDSVGPRGEQYF.

In this sample, this clone turned up a few times. The genes are TRBV28 and TRBJ2-1; D is ambiguous. The germline CDR1 and CDR2 sequences are MDHEN and SYDVKM. CDR3 size: 16 residues. V gave up 4 bases and J gave up 4 bases, with 17 bases separating them. CDR3 amino acids: CASSSPVGVRYNEQFF. The CDR3 DNA sequence: TGTGCCAGCAGTTCCCCAGTTGGAGTGCGTTACAATGAGCAGTTCTTC.

This chain links TRBV19 with TRBJ1-5; tentatively, D is TRBD1 (5 bases). CDR1 and CDR2 (germline): LNHDA, SQIVND (reference sequence). The CDR3 sequence is 15 residues long. Trimming took 6 bases from V and 3 from J, leaving 15 bases between them. The CDR3 DNA reads TGTGCCAGTAGCATTACTGGACAATTCAATCAGCCCCAGCATTTT. As protein: CASSITGQFNQPQHF.

The table lists this clone with a few counts. The rearrangement joins TRBV24-1 to TRBJ2-1; 10 bases are shared with TRBD2. The CDR3 has 16 residues. J lost 2 bases, V lost 3 bases, and 3 bases had no gene match. Germline CDR1 is KGHDR and CDR2 is SFDVKD. CDR3 coding DNA: TGTGCCACCAGTGATAGCGGGAGGGGACCCTACAATGAGCAGTTCTTC. It codes for CATSDSGRGPYNEQFF.

The chain carries TRBV30 and TRBJ2-3, with D unclear. From germline, CDR1 is GTSNPN and CDR2 SVGIG (reference sequence). The V end was cut by 4 bases, the J end by 8 bases, with 10 bases between. There are 11 residues in the CDR3. CDR3 residues: CAWKLALTQYF. For the CDR3, the DNA is TGTGCCTGGAAGTTGGCCCTTACGCAGTATTTT.